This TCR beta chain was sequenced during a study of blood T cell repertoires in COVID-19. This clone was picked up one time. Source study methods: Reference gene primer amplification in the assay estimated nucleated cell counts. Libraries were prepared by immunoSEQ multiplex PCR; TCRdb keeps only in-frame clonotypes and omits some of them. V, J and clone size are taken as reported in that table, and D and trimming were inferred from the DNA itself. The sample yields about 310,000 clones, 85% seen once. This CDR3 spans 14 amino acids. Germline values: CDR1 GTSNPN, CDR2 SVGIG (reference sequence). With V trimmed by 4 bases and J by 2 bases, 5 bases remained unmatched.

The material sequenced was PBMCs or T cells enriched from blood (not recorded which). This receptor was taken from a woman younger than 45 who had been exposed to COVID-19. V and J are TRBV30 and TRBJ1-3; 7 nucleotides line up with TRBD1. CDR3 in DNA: TGTGCCTGGACTCCCGGGACAGCTGGAAACACCATATATTTT. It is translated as CAWTPGTAGNTIYF.